What follows are 9 T cell receptor beta chains derived from one specimen sequenced in a study of regulatory T cells in long-lasting Graves disease. Library construction for TCR beta used iRepertoire HTBI primers and Arm-PCR of CDR3 regions. One entry per CDR3 protein results from TCRdb running MiXCR on the multiplex PCR reads. Among some 300,000 distinct CDR3 sequences listed, around 23% were seen once. The time point denotes: persistent/refractory GD, antithyroid drugs over 5 years with positive TRAb. From PBMCs, RNA was extracted and then used to make the TCR library. The sample consisted of peripheral blood mononuclear cells (PBMCs), taken when the disease was refractory, from a patient treated with antithyroid drugs. The receptors were gathered from a female donor with Graves disease.

V usage is TRBV19 and J usage is TRBJ1-1; no firm D call. Between the trimmed V and J ends, which lost 5 bases and 0 bases, there was a span of 13 bases. Germline CDR1 reads LNHDA; CDR2 reads SQIVND (reference sequence). This CDR3 comprises 15 residues. The CDR3 DNA sequence: TGTGCCAGTAGTTTCGCGACCGAAATGAACACTGAAGCTTTCTTT. Its protein is CASSFATEMNTEAFF. The variable domain in full, with the rest retrieved from reference TRBV19 and TRBJ1-1, is DGGITQSPKYLFRKEGQNVTLSCEQNLNHDAMYWYRQDPGQGLRLIYYSQIVNDFQKGDIAEGYSVSREKKESFPLTVTSAQKNPTAFYLCASSFATEMNTEAFFGQGTRLTVV.

The chain recombines TRBV6-9 with TRBJ2-7; no reliable D call. CDR1 is MNHGY and CDR2 is SVAAGI in the germline V gene. Trimming took off 4 bases at V and 5 bases at J, with 15 bases between the two ends. The CDR3 loop spans 14 amino acids. The CDR3 spells CASSLEGIFDEQYF. Written as DNA, the CDR3 is TGTGCCAGCAGTTTGGAAGGGATATTCGACGAGCAGTACTTC.

This clonotype was counted ten times or more. V gene TRBV18 combines with J gene TRBJ2-5; 7 bases map to TRBD1. The V gene's germline CDR1 is KGHSH and CDR2 LQKENI. Losses at the gene ends were 3 bases for V and 4 bases for J; bases not matched to a gene: 5. This CDR3 has 14 residues. The CDR3 sequence is CASSPWTGGETQYF. The CDR3 DNA sequence: TGTGCCAGCTCACCTTGGACAGGTGGAGAGACCCAGTACTTC.

J is TRBJ2-7 and V is TRBV6-2 or TRBV6-3; D is unclear. V was trimmed by 8 bases and J by 3 bases, leaving 20 bases between them. Germline V CDR1 and CDR2: MNHEY, SVGEGT. This CDR3 is 15 amino acids long. CDR3 region: CASSKGPDPNYEQYF. Written as DNA, the CDR3 is TGTGCCAGCTCGAAAGGTCCCGACCCCAACTACGAGCAGTACTTC.

The genes are TRBV28 and TRBJ2-7, with 8 nucleotides matching TRBD2. CDR3 length: 14 amino acids. Trimming cost V 6 bases and J 2 bases; bases outside gene matches: 6. In germline, CDR1 is MDHEN, CDR2 SYDVKM. The CDR3 spells CASSLAGRTYEQYF. DNA of the CDR3: TGTGCCAGCAGCCTAGCGGGCCGTACCTACGAGCAGTACTTC.

This clonotype was counted many times. CDR3: CASSLRGGSLTPYF. In nucleotides, the CDR3 is TGTGCCAGCAGTTTAAGGGGAGGGAGCTTAACCCCGTACTTC. The chain carries TRBV28 and TRBJ2-7, with 7 bases that match TRBD2. Germline V gene data show CDR1 as MDHEN and CDR2 as SYDVKM. The CDR3 has 14 residues. J was trimmed by 12 bases and V by 2 bases; bases with no gene match: 13.

This clonotype was counted a few times. The gene calls are TRBV15 and TRBJ1-1, with D unclear. Trimming took off 0 bases at V and 2 bases at J, with 7 bases between the two ends. The CDR3 is 14 amino acids. The V gene's germline CDR1 is LNHNV and CDR2 YYDKDF (reference sequence). CDR3 DNA sequence: TGTGCCACCAGCAGAGATAAGGTAAACACTGAAGCTTTCTTT. The encoded protein is CATSRDKVNTEAFF.

This clonotype was seen many times. V is TRBV6-2 or TRBV6-3 and J is TRBJ2-7; 7 nucleotides agree with TRBD1. The CDR3 runs to 12 residues. The trim removed 7 bases at V and 3 bases at J, leaving 3 bases unmatched. CDR1 MNHEY and CDR2 SVGEGT come from the germline V gene. The CDR3 here is CASKQGDYEQYF. For the CDR3, the DNA is TGTGCCAGCAAGCAGGGGGACTACGAGCAGTACTTC.

This clonotype was seen at least ten times. The chain employs TRBV7-2 and TRBJ1-2; no clear D. This CDR3 has 14 residues. Per germline, CDR1 SGHTA and CDR2 FQGNSA. V lost 1 base, J lost 2 bases, and 8 bases lay in between. CDR3 amino acids: CASSLGWANYGYTF. CDR3 DNA sequence: TGTGCCAGCAGCTTAGGATGGGCCAACTATGGCTACACCTTC. Filled out from reference TRBV7-2 and TRBJ1-2, the complete variable domain reads GAGVSQSPSNKVTEKGKDVELRCDPISGHTALYWYRQSLGQGLEFLIYFQGNSAPDKSGLPSDRFSAERTGGSVSTLTIQRTQQEDSAVYLCASSLGWANYGYTFGSGTRLTVV.